This T cell receptor beta chain derives from a study of cytomegalovirus exposure and HLA in healthy donors. The assay was immunoSEQ multiplex PCR, and TCRdb's table has in-frame clones only and misses some. This sample has some 110,000 clones, with approximately 89% found just once. Unmatched junction bases numbered 8, after V lost 4 bases and J lost 0 bases. Per germline, CDR1 SGHDN and CDR2 FVKESK. The CDR3 sequence is 16 residues long. The chain carries TRBV14 and TRBJ2-7, with 8 nucleotides matching TRBD1. The sample comprised PBMCs. The clonotype originates from a man aged 18-30 years in good health and CMV-seronegative. The CDR3 bases are TGTGCCAGCAGCCGACGGGACAGGAAATTCTCCTACGAGCAGTACTTC. The encoded protein is CASSRRDRKFSYEQYF.